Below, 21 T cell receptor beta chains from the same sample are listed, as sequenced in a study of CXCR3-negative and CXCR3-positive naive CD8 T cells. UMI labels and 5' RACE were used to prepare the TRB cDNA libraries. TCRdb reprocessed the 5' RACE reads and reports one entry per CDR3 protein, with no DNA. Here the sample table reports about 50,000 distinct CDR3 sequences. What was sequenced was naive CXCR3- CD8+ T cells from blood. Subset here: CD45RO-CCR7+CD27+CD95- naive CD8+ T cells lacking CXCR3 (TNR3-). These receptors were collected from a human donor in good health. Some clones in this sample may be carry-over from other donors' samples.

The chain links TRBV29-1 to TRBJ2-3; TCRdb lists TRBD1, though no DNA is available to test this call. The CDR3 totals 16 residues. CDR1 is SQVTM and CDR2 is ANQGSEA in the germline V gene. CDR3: CSVEDQLGQSTDTQYF.

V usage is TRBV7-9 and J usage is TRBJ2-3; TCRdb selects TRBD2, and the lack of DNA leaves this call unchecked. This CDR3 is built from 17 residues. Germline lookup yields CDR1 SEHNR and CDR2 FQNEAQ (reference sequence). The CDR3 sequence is CASSFPDLSPLTDTQYF.

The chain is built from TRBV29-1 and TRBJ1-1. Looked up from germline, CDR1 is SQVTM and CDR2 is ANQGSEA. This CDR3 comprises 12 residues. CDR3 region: CSVAGWGTEAFF. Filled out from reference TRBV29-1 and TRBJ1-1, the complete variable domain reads SAVISQKPSRDICQRGTSLTIQCQVDSQVTMMFWYRQQPGQSLTLIATANQGSEATYESGFVIDKFPISRPNLTFSTLTVSNMSPEDSSIYLCSVAGWGTEAFFGQGTRLTVV.

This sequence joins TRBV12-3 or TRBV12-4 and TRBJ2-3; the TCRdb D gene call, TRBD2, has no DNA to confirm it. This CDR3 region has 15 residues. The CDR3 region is CASSLGGIGTDTQYF.

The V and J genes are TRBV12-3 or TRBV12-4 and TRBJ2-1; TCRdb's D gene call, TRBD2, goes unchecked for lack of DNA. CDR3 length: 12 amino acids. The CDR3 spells CASAGGYNEQFF.

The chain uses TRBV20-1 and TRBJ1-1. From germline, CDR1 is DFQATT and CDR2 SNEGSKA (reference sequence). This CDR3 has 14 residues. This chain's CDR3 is CSASLGFMNTEAFF.

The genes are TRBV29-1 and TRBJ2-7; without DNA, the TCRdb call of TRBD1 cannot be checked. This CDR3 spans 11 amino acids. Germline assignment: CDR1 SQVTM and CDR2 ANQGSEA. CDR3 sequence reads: CSTGNSYEQYF.

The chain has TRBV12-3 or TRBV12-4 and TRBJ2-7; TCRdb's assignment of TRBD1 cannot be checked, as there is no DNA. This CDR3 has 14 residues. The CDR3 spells CASRYRQGASEQYF.

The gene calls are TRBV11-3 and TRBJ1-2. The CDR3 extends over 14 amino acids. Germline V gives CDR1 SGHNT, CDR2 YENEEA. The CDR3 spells CASSSRFSNYGYTF.

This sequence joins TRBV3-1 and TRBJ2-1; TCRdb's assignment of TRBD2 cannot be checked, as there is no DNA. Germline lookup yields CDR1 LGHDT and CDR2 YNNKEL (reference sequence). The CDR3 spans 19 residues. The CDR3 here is CASSPSPGTALGSYNEQFF.

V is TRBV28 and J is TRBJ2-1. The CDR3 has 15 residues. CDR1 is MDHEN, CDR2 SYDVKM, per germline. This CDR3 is CASSSTGISYNEQFF.

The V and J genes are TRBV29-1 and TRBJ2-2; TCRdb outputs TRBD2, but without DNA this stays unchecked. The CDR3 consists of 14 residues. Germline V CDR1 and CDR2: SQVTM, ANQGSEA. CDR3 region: CSVERLVDTGELFF.

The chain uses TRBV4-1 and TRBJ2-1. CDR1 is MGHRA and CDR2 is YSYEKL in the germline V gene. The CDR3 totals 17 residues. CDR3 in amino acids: CASSQDRLDGNYNEQLF.

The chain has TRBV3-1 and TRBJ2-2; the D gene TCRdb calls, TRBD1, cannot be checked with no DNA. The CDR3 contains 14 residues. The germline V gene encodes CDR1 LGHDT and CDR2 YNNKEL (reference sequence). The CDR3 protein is CSSSQDPSTGELFF.

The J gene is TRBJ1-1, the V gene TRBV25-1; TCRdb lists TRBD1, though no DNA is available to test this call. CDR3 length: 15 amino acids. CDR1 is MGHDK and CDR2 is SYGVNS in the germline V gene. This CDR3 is CASSESDRGNTEAFF.

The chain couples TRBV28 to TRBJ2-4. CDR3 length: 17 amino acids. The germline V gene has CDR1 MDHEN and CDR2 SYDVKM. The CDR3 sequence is CASSLWSSSLAKNIQYF. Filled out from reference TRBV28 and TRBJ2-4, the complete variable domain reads DVKVTQSSRYLVKRTGEKVFLECVQDMDHENMFWYRQDPGLGLRLIYFSYDVKMKEKGDIPEGYSVSREKKERFSLILESASTNQTSMYLCASSLWSSSLAKNIQYFGAGTRLSVL.

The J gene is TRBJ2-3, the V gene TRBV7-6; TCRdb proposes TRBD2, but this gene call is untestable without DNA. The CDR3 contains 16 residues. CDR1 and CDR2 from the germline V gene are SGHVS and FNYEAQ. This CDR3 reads CASTPTREFRTDTQYF.

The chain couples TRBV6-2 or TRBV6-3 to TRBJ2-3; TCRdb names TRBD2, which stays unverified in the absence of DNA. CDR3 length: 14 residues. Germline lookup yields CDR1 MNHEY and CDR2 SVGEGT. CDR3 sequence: CASKRAGFPDTQYF.

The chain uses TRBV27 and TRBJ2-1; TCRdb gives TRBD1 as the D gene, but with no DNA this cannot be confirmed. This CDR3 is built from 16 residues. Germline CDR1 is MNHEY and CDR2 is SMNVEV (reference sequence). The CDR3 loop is CASSPRDRGPGNEQFF.

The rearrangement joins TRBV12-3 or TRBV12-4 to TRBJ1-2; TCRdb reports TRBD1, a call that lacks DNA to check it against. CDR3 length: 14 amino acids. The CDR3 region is CASSPYQGHGGYTF.

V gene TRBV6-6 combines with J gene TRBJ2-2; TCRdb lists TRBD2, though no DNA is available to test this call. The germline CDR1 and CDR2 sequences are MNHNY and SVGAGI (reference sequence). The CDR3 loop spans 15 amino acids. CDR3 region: CARDPRRENTGELFF.